Each of the 19 T cell receptor beta chains below was sequenced from the same sample in a study of T cell responses to AZD1222 COVID-19 vaccine. Generated by immunoSEQ multiplex PCR, the TCRdb table keeps only in-frame clones and is missing some. The sample holds 150,000 or so clones, roughly 88% seen once. The sample consisted of peripheral blood, taken 28 days after the second AZD1222 dose. The origin of the receptors is an adult who received the AZD1222 COVID-19 vaccine.

This clone was counted once. This chain connects TRBV7-2 to TRBJ1-6; D not resolved. Germline assignment: CDR1 SGHTA and CDR2 FQGNSA. This CDR3 comprises 14 residues. The V end was cut by 4 bases, the J end by 8 bases, with 12 bases between. CDR3 amino acids: CASSSRAGDSPLHF. As DNA, the CDR3 is TGTGCCAGCAGCTCCCGGGCCGGCGATTCACCCCTCCACTTT.

The sample holds a few counts of this clone. The rearrangement uses TRBV6-2 or TRBV6-3 and TRBJ1-5; D possibly corresponds to TRBD1 (5 bases). Per the germline V gene, CDR1 is MNHEY and CDR2 is SVGEGT. The CDR3 covers 14 residues. Trimming pared 5 bases from V and 7 bases from J, leaving 15 bases between. The CDR3, as DNA: TGTGCCAGCAGTGACGGAGGGGAAGGGCAGCCCCAGCATTTT. This encodes CASSDGGEGQPQHF.

The chain links TRBV19 to TRBJ1-2; D is unclear. Trimming took off 1 base at V and 8 bases at J, with 8 bases between the two ends. CDR1 and CDR2 (germline): LNHDA, SQIVND (reference sequence). The CDR3 has 12 amino acids. CDR3 sequence: CASSIVTAGYTF. CDR3 nucleotides: TGTGCCAGTAGTATAGTGACGGCCGGCTACACCTTC. Drawing the rest from reference TRBV19 and TRBJ1-2, the complete variable domain is DGGITQSPKYLFRKEGQNVTLSCEQNLNHDAMYWYRQDPGQGLRLIYYSQIVNDFQKGDIAEGYSVSREKKESFPLTVTSAQKNPTAFYLCASSIVTAGYTFGSGTRLTVV.

The CDR3 loop is CASSRLAGMGTGELFF. As DNA, the CDR3 is TGTGCCAGCAGCCGGCTAGCGGGGATGGGCACCGGGGAGCTGTTTTTT. The V gene is TRBV5-6, the J gene TRBJ2-2, with 9 bases lining up with TRBD2. Germline CDR1 SGHDT, CDR2 YYEEEE. This CDR3 is built from 16 residues. Trimming took 4 bases from V and 4 from J; bases not matched to a gene: 8.

The chain uses TRBV5-1 and TRBJ1-4; 9 bases match TRBD1. In germline, CDR1 is SGHRS, CDR2 YFSETQ. This CDR3 has 17 residues. V lost 3 bases to trimming and J lost 0 bases; unmatched junction nucleotides: 6. In DNA, the CDR3 is TGCGCCAGCAGCTCAACAGGGGGCGTTGCAACTAATGAAAAACTGTTTTTT. It yields the protein CASSSTGGVATNEKLFF.

This clone occurred once. This sequence joins TRBV11-3 and TRBJ2-1; D is unresolved. This CDR3 has 13 amino acids. The germline V and J ends were trimmed by 4 bases and 5 bases, with 9 bases remaining between them. Germline CDR1 SGHNT, CDR2 YENEEA. DNA for the CDR3: TGTGCCAGCAGCTCTAACCCAAACAATGAGCAGTTCTTC. It yields the protein CASSSNPNNEQFF. The full variable domain, completed using reference TRBV11-3 and TRBJ2-1, is EAGVVQSPRYKIIEKKQPVAFWCNPISGHNTLYWYLQNLGQGPELLIRYENEEAVDDSQLPKDRFSAERLKGVDSTLKIQPAELGDSAVYLCASSSNPNNEQFFGPGTRLTVL.

The DNA of the CDR3 is TGTGCCAGCAGCCAACTAGGGACAGACAATCAGCCCCAGCATTTT. This encodes CASSQLGTDNQPQHF. The chain recombines TRBV4-2 with TRBJ1-5; 7 positions match TRBD1. The CDR3 spans 15 residues. V was pared by 2 bases and J by 3 bases, with 4 bases of the junction left unmatched. The germline gives CDR1 LGHNA, CDR2 YNFKEQ.

This sequence joins TRBV5-1 and TRBJ1-4, with unresolved D. The CDR3 loop spans 14 amino acids. Trimming stripped 2 bases from V and 4 bases from J, with 9 bases between. Germline assignment: CDR1 SGHRS and CDR2 YFSETQ. The CDR3 DNA is TGCGCCAGCAGCTTTTCGGACGGTAATGAAAAACTGTTTTTT. Translating it yields CASSFSDGNEKLFF.

Relative to its sample, this clone is medium-sized. This chain uses TRBV12-3 or TRBV12-4 with TRBJ2-7; D gene ambiguous. This CDR3 contains 12 residues. V was cut by 7 bases and J by 1 base, with 8 bases left in between. Written as DNA, the CDR3 is TGTGCCAGCATGTTTGGTTCCTACGAGCAGTACTTC. This codes for CASMFGSYEQYF.

The chain links TRBV27 to TRBJ2-3; D is perhaps TRBD1 (5 bases). The V gene's germline CDR1 is MNHEY and CDR2 SMNVEV (reference sequence). V lost 2 bases, J lost 4 bases, and 16 bases lay in between. This CDR3 is built from 16 residues. CDR3: CASSLMYSGAADTQYF. The DNA of the CDR3 is TGTGCCAGCAGTTTAATGTATTCTGGGGCTGCAGATACGCAGTATTTT.

This rearrangement joins TRBV3-1 (or the pseudogene TRBV3-2) to TRBJ1-2; tentatively, D is TRBD1 (5 bases). This CDR3 has 14 amino acids. From germline, CDR1 is LGHDT and CDR2 YNNKEL (reference sequence). V gave up 4 bases and J gave up 6 bases, with 15 bases separating them. Written as DNA, the CDR3 is TGTGCCAGCAGCCCGAGGACACTGCGAGATGGCTACACCTTC. Translation: CASSPRTLRDGYTF.

The CDR3 sequence is CASSNTGVGNQPQHF. In DNA form, the CDR3 reads TGTGCCAGCAGCAATACAGGGGTGGGCAATCAGCCCCAGCATTTT. This chain uses TRBV7-2 with TRBJ1-5; 7 bases align to TRBD1. Germline V lookup: CDR1 SGHTA, CDR2 FQGNSA. V shed 5 bases and J 2 bases; nucleotides not matched to a gene: 6. The CDR3 runs to 15 residues.

The rearrangement links TRBV6-1 to TRBJ2-7; TRBD2 aligns across 13 bases. Trimming cost V 0 bases and J 2 bases; bases outside gene matches: 4. Germline V gene lookup returns CDR1 MNHNS and CDR2 SASEGT. There are 17 residues in the CDR3. Here the CDR3 DNA reads TGTGCCAGCAGTGAAGCGTTGACTAGCGGGAGGCCCTACGAGCAGTACTTC. Translation: CASSEALTSGRPYEQYF.

The V gene is TRBV28, the J gene TRBJ1-1; no clear D. Looked up from germline, CDR1 is MDHEN and CDR2 is SYDVKM. The CDR3 has 14 residues. V was pared by 1 base and J by 0 bases, with 6 bases between. The DNA of the CDR3 is TGTGCCAGCAGTTTATTACTTTTGAACACTGAAGCTTTCTTT. It translates to CASSLLLLNTEAFF.

V and J are TRBV5-8 and TRBJ1-2; D perhaps matches TRBD1 (6 bases). V was shortened by 2 bases and J by 2 bases, with 16 bases between the two germline ends. The CDR3 is 16 amino acids. Per germline, CDR1 SGHTS and CDR2 YDEGEE. The CDR3 DNA reads TGTGCCAGCAGCTTTAAAACCGGGACAATGAACTATGGCTACACCTTC. Translated: CASSFKTGTMNYGYTF. Using reference TRBV5-8 and TRBJ1-2 for the parts outside the CDR3, the full variable domain is EAGVTQSPTHLIKTRGQQATLRCSPISGHTSVYWYQQALGLGLQFLLWYDEGEERNRGNFPPRFSGRQFPNYSSELNVNALELEDSALYLCASSFKTGTMNYGYTFGSGTRLTVV.

The genes are TRBV24-1 and TRBJ2-5; unclear D gene. Germline loops: CDR1 KGHDR, CDR2 SFDVKD. The V and J ends lost 4 bases and 1 base respectively, with 12 bases between them. This CDR3 spans 15 amino acids. This chain's CDR3 is CATSDPPPAQETQYF. DNA for the CDR3: TGTGCCACCAGTGACCCCCCCCCGGCCCAAGAGACCCAGTACTTC.

V usage is TRBV5-5 and J usage is TRBJ2-5; 9 bases agree with TRBD1. The CDR3 contains 18 residues. Looked up from germline, CDR1 is SGHKS and CDR2 is YYEKEE (reference sequence). The J segment lost 4 bases and the V segment lost 1 base, leaving 14 bases of the junction unmatched. CDR3 bases: TGTGCCAGCAGCTTGAAGTTTACGGGACAGGGAAAAGGAGAGACCCAGTACTTC. Protein: CASSLKFTGQGKGETQYF.

The rearrangement uses TRBV19 and TRBJ1-2; weak D call: TRBD1 (6 bases). Germline V gives CDR1 LNHDA, CDR2 SQIVND (reference sequence). CDR3 length equals 12 residues. Trimming shortened V by 8 bases and J by 12 bases, and 19 bases separated the two germline ends. The CDR3 loop reads CASGPQGPFHTF. Here the CDR3 DNA reads TGTGCCAGTGGCCCCCAGGGGCCATTCCACACCTTC.

This clone has a single count. This chain links TRBV5-6 with TRBJ1-3; a possible D gene is TRBD1 (5 bases). Trimming stripped 1 base from V and 0 bases from J, with 14 bases between. CDR1 is SGHDT and CDR2 is YYEEEE in the germline V gene. The CDR3 is 17 amino acids. The CDR3 coding sequence is TGTGCCAGCAGCTTGAGAGTAACAGGCATCTCTGGAAACACCATATATTTT. Its translation: CASSLRVTGISGNTIYF.